The count of the clone carrying this TCR beta chain is one. Negatively enriched CD4+ T cells were divided by CD45RA into naive and memory. The data were taken from a study of shared clonotypes between healthy human individuals. Overall study context: The cohort had two women and three men, ages 18 to 49.

Sorted subsets were amplified in replicate PCRs using approximately 0.2 ug DNA, 30,000 to 35,000 T cell genomes. Sequencing was performed with immunoSEQ multiplex PCR; in TCRdb, only in-frame clones are kept and a portion is missing. The table has over a million clones, roughly 95% seen once. Material: naive CD4+ T cells sorted from blood. The subset was: CD45RA+ positively selected. The sequence came from a man aged 25 to 40 in good health.

CDR3 DNA sequence: TGCGCCAGCAGCTTGGCGTTGGGACCCGGTGGTGGAAACACCATATATTTT. Amino acid sequence: CASSLALGPGGGNTIYF. This chain uses TRBV5-1 with TRBJ1-3; D may be TRBD1 (5 bases). The CDR3 covers 17 residues. Germline V CDR1 and CDR2: SGHRS, YFSETQ. V lost 0 bases and J 3 bases, leaving 16 bases between the germline ends.